The following is a T cell receptor (beta chain) sequence with its context. The target antigen is unknown. The sample originates from a study of T cells after yellow fever vaccination. Study background: Fractions containing few cells were prepared with SMART-Seq v4 Ultra Low Input.

General study points: A faster peak, day 5 versus 15, was reached by the weaker secondary response.

V lost 2 bases and J 3 bases, leaving 31 bases between the germline ends. Germline values: CDR1 LNHDA, CDR2 SQIVND (reference sequence). CDR3 length: 21 amino acids. For TCR, cDNA came from 5'RACE template switching, which added a universal primer site and UMIs. A single record per CDR3 protein comes from TCRdb applying MiXCR to the 5' RACE reads. The profile shows some 350,000 distinct CDR3 sequences, 3% to 4.5% of them singletons. The starting material was PBMCs, obtained 5 days after the yellow fever booster vaccination. This receptor was taken from a man between 18 and 29 years old who received the YFV17D yellow fever vaccine. The genes are TRBV19 and TRBJ1-1; D ambiguous. The chain's CDR3 is CASSIRGAAYFTLHEHTEAFF. In DNA form, the CDR3 reads TGTGCCAGTAGTATACGGGGAGCGGCTTATTTCACCCTGCATGAGCACACTGAAGCTTTCTTT.